The present T cell receptor beta chain was sequenced within a study of human versus mouse CDR3 diversity and MHC coevolution (TCRdb year 2017). The study in broad terms: According to reports, the immunoSEQ assay detects one in 200,000 T cells and minimizes multiplex PCR amplification bias. Across the mouse and human samples, each sample yielded between roughly 0.6 x 10^7 and 1.7 x 10^7 valid reads. As a reference point for TCR selection on multiple MHC II alleles, the study used human naive CD4 T cell repertoires and compared them against human-TCR-locus transgenic mice that have a single MHC II. The human cohort was made up of three healthy volunteer blood donors, who at collection were aged 30 to 39, 40 to 50 and 60 to 70, one donor in each range. Study-level results and caveats: Because human T cells were selected on six or seven MHC II alleles, repertoire diversity was not considered directly comparable between humans and mice. The lowest clonal inequality scores among all compared groups were observed in most of the three human donors. The largest TCR beta repertoire, 1.5 million to 2 million clonotypes, was estimated by iCHAO1 for humans, a finding likely attributable to selection by multiple MHC II molecules. On average, humans had more CDR3 deletions and insertions than mice, indicating greater exonuclease and TdT activity.

On this clone itself: This clone's antigen is unknown. No base quality information exists; no much larger clone differs at one position.

V sheds 6 bases and J sheds 1 base, leaving 10 bases between their ends. There are 14 amino acids in the CDR3, from cysteine to phenylalanine inclusive. Solely the CDR3 DNA is kept, with 42 bases framed from the first base. The germline V gene (reference sequence) sets CDR1 to LNHDA and CDR2 to SQIVND. The QIAGEN blood and tissue kit was used to extract genomic DNA from the sorted cells, and that DNA was then quantified on a NanoDrop 1000. Deep sequencing and quantification of TCR alpha and beta chains were performed on the immunoSEQ platform by multiplex PCR of genomic DNA. The paper's processing steps were these. Annotation of the TCR sequences relied on IMGT gene and region definitions. Out-of-frame rearrangements were taken as a proxy for the preselection repertoire and were compared with in-frame clonotypes. The iCHAO1 estimator provided with the immunoSEQ platform was used to estimate repertoire size. Clonal inequality was measured with a Gini index on in-frame amino acid clonotypes, based on the Lorenz curve. The intersect function in the R package tcR was used to count shared clonotypes, while the Jaccard index served to score similarity. V, J and V-J usage frequencies went into a principal component analysis run with the R prcomp function, with no normalization applied. TCRdb provides this immuneACCESS table in a form limited to in-frame rearrangements. Some clones are lacking; in checked studies, under half of them reflect an unresolved V gene, and why the rest are absent is not known. The V and J calls and clone size are taken from that table; D and trimming were inferred from the DNA. A total of over 60,000 clones appear in this sample, roughly 92% of them only once. Jointly, the top ten make up roughly 0.16% of the sample.

Fluorescence-activated cell sorting was used to pull naive CD4 T cells, meaning cells that were CD45RO-negative and CD62L-positive, out of the PBMCs. Each donor gave approximately 50 ml of fresh peripheral blood, from which PBMCs were isolated by Ficoll density centrifugation. Cell sorting was carried out on a FACSAria III instrument, and a purity above 95% was achieved for all samples. The source is a person aged 30 to 70 in good health. The sample was naive CD4+ T cells from blood. The cell subset or site label here, explained by the study, means: CD45RO-negative CD62L-positive naive CD4 T cells. The chain is encoded by TRBV19 joined to TRBJ1-5, with TRBD1 perhaps the D gene, on 6 matching bases. The CDR3 region has the sequence CASSIQGSNQPQHF. The DNA is as follows: TGTGCCAGTAGCATACAGGGAAGCAATCAGCCCCAGCATTTT.